These 5 T cell receptor beta chains came from one sample sequenced in a study of blood T cell repertoires in COVID-19 (dated by TCRdb to 2020 to 2022). The library relied on the immunoSEQ multiplex PCR assay. TCRdb's version of the immuneACCESS table is confined to in-frame rearrangements and falls short of the full clone set. An unresolved V gene accounts for under half of the shortfall where checked; the remainder is of unknown origin. Recorded for this sample are 240,000 or so clones; approximately 78% of them occurred a single time. In total, the top ten clones hold roughly 12% of the sample. Sequencing input: peripheral blood. The receptor source for this set is a woman aged 60-75 years with active or convalescent COVID-19.

The chain has TRBV2 and TRBJ2-3; a possible D gene is TRBD2 (5 bases). The CDR3 runs to 14 residues. Germline CDR1 and CDR2: SNHLY and FYNNEI. The CDR3 spells CARAGGRRTDTQYF. The CDR3 nucleotides are TGTGCAAGGGCGGGCGGGCGACGCACAGATACGCAGTATTTT.

The count of this clone is one. J is TRBJ1-6 and V is TRBV6-2 or TRBV6-3; the match to TRBD1 covers 12 bases. Germline CDR1 is MNHEY and CDR2 is SVGEGT. The CDR3 is 20 amino acids. V was clipped by 6 bases and J by 3 bases; unmatched bases: 15. CDR3 region: CASSSHGTGGRGVYNSPLHF. The CDR3 DNA sequence: TGTGCCAGCAGCTCGCACGGGACAGGGGGCCGAGGCGTCTATAATTCACCCCTCCACTTT.

This clone was observed a few times. The chain carries TRBV27 and TRBJ2-1; D is undetermined. V was clipped by 5 bases and J by 3 bases, with 14 bases between them. The CDR3 covers 15 residues. From germline, CDR1 is MNHEY and CDR2 SMNVEV (reference sequence). The CDR3 nucleotides are TGTGCCAGCAGTCCCCCCACTAAGCTCTACAATGAGCAGTTCTTC. It is translated as CASSPPTKLYNEQFF.

The chain employs TRBV19 and TRBJ1-5; TRBD1 agrees at 10 bases. Looked up from germline, CDR1 is LNHDA and CDR2 is SQIVND (reference sequence). V shed 4 bases, J shed 1 base, and the junction held 4 bases outside the gene matches. The CDR3 totals 16 residues. CDR3 in DNA: TGTGCCAGTAGTACCCGGACAGGGGGGAGCAATCAGCCCCAGCATTTT. It codes for CASSTRTGGSNQPQHF.

The chain couples TRBV19 to TRBJ1-5; no reliable D call. The CDR3 runs to 15 residues. Germline CDR1 reads LNHDA; CDR2 reads SQIVND (reference sequence). V was clipped by 4 bases and J by 2 bases, with 12 bases between them. The CDR3, as DNA: TGTGCCAGTAGTAGGACGGCGGAGGGCAATCAGCCCCAGCATTTT. Translated, it gives CASSRTAEGNQPQHF. Filled out from reference TRBV19 and TRBJ1-5, the complete variable domain reads DGGITQSPKYLFRKEGQNVTLSCEQNLNHDAMYWYRQDPGQGLRLIYYSQIVNDFQKGDIAEGYSVSREKKESFPLTVTSAQKNPTAFYLCASSRTAEGNQPQHFGDGTRLSIL.